This is a list of T cell receptor beta chains from one sample in a study of T cells in Graves' hyperthyroidism and ophthalmopathy. In TCRdb, the multiplex PCR reads were re-called with MiXCR into one record per CDR3 protein. Of 300,000 to 400,000 distinct CDR3 sequences in the sample, around 18% were seen once. Sample: blood. The receptors here all came from a man younger than 35 with Graves' ophthalmopathy. Each CDR3 is given with its conserved first and last residue. Each record gives: J gene, V gene, clone size, D gene, CDR3 protein, CDR3 DNA. The D gene is left open where the match is weak. Rows give clone size only sometimes, using once, few, many, or a class for an expanded clone.

J gene: TRBJ1-2; V gene: TRBV5-1; clone size: NA; D gene: TRBD1; CDR3 protein: CASSSRDRGTIYGYTF; CDR3 DNA: TGCGCCAGCAGCTCCCGGGACAGGGGAACGATCTATGGCTACACCTTC
J gene: TRBJ1-1; V gene: TRBV11-1; clone size: many; D gene: TRBD1; CDR3 protein: CASSWTGSHTEAFF; CDR3 DNA: TGTGCCAGCAGCTGGACAGGGAGCCACACTGAAGCTTTCTTT
J gene: TRBJ1-5; V gene: TRBV6-5; clone size: few; D gene: NA; CDR3 protein: CASSYPGSSNQPQHF; CDR3 DNA: TGTGCCAGCAGTTACCCCGGCTCTAGCAATCAGCCCCAGCATTTT
J gene: TRBJ2-5; V gene: TRBV11-1; clone size: many; D gene: NA; CDR3 protein: CASSLSTGGSETQYF; CDR3 DNA: TGTGCCAGCAGCTTAAGTACGGGTGGATCAGAGACCCAGTACTTC
J gene: TRBJ1-2; V gene: TRBV6-1; clone size: NA; D gene: NA; CDR3 protein: CASKAAGRNYGYTF; CDR3 DNA: TGTGCCAGCAAAGCAGCGGGACGGAACTATGGCTACACCTTC
J gene: TRBJ2-7; V gene: TRBV2; clone size: many; D gene: NA; CDR3 protein: CASTAAGWTYEQYF; CDR3 DNA: TGTGCCAGCACTGCCGCAGGGTGGACCTACGAGCAGTACTTC
J gene: TRBJ1-2; V gene: TRBV5-1; clone size: NA; D gene: NA; CDR3 protein: CASNLAYNYYGYTF; CDR3 DNA: TGCGCCAGCAACTTGGCTTACAACTACTATGGCTACACCTTC
J gene: TRBJ1-1; V gene: TRBV24-1; clone size: many; D gene: NA; CDR3 protein: CATSPGDVTEAFF; CDR3 DNA: TGTGCCACCAGTCCAGGGGATGTGACTGAAGCTTTCTTT
J gene: TRBJ2-1; V gene: TRBV20-1; clone size: NA; D gene: TRBD1; CDR3 protein: CSASWDSIYNEQFF; CDR3 DNA: TGCAGTGCTAGCTGGGACAGTATTTACAATGAGCAGTTCTTC
J gene: TRBJ2-4; V gene: TRBV7-9; clone size: many; D gene: NA; CDR3 protein: CASSLDGVGKNIQYF; CDR3 DNA: TGTGCCAGCAGCTTAGACGGTGTAGGCAAAAACATTCAGTACTTC
J gene: TRBJ1-1; V gene: TRBV5-1; clone size: many; D gene: TRBD1; CDR3 protein: CASSEMTGGNTEAFF; CDR3 DNA: TGCGCCAGCAGCGAAATGACAGGGGGGAACACTGAAGCTTTCTTT
J gene: TRBJ2-5; V gene: TRBV9; clone size: few; D gene: NA; CDR3 protein: CASSDLAGETQYF; CDR3 DNA: TGTGCCAGCAGCGATTTGGCTGGGGAGACCCAGTACTTC
J gene: TRBJ2-3; V gene: TRBV27; clone size: many; D gene: NA; CDR3 protein: CASSWRRSTDTQYF; CDR3 DNA: TGTGCCAGCAGTTGGAGGAGGAGCACAGATACGCAGTATTTT
J gene: TRBJ2-7; V gene: TRBV27; clone size: few; D gene: NA; CDR3 protein: CASSLYDGVAYEQYF; CDR3 DNA: TGTGCCAGCAGTTTATACGACGGGGTGGCCTACGAGCAGTACTTC
J gene: TRBJ2-5; V gene: TRBV11-2; clone size: NA; D gene: TRBD2; CDR3 protein: CASSLDYGGQETQYF; CDR3 DNA: TGTGCCAGCAGCTTAGATTACGGGGGGCAAGAGACCCAGTACTTC